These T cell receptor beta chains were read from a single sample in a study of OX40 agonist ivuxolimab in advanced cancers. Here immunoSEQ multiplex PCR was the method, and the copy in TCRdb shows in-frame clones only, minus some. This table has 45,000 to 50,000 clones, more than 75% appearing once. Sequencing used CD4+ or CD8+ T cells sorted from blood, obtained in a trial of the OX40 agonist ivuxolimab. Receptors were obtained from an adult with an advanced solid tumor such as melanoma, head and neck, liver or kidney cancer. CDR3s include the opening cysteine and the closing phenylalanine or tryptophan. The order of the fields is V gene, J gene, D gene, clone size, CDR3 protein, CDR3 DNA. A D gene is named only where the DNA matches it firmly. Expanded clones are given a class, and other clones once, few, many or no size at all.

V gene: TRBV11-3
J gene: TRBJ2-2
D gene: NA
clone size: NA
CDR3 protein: CASSSGPGAGELFF
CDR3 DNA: TGTGCCAGCAGCTCGGGCCCTGGGGCCGGGGAGCTGTTTTTT

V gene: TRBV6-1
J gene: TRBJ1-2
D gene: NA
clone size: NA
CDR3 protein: CASAEGNTYSYGYTF
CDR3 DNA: TGTGCCAGCGCCGAAGGGAACACCTATAGCTATGGCTACACCTTC

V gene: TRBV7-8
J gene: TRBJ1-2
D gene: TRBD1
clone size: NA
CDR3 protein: CASSSAVWDRGNYGYTF
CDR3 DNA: TGTGCCAGCAGCTCGGCCGTTTGGGACAGGGGAAACTATGGCTACACCTTC

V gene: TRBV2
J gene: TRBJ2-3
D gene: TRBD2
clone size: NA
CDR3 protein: CASSDVGGGALDAQYF
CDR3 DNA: TGTGCCAGCAGTGACGTTGGCGGGGGGGCCTTGGATGCGCAGTATTTT

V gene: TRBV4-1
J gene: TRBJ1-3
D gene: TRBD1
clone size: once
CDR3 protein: CASSFGTVSGNTIYF
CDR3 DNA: TGCGCCAGCAGCTTTGGGACAGTGTCTGGAAACACCATATATTTT

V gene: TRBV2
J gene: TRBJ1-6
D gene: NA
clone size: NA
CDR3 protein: CASSERASGGDSPLHF
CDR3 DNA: TGTGCCAGCAGTGAACGGGCGAGTGGAGGCGATTCACCCCTCCACTTT

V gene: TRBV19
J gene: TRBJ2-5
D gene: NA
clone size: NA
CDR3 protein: CASSLGGGQETQYF
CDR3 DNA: TGTGCCAGTAGCCTCGGGGGCGGACAAGAGACCCAGTACTTC

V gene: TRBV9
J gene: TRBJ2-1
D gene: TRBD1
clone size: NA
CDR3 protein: CASSKGTVPSSYNEQFF
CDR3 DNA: TGTGCCAGCAGCAAAGGGACAGTCCCCTCTTCCTACAATGAGCAGTTCTTC

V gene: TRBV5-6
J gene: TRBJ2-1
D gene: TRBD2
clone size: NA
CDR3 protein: CASSALAGPNNEQFF
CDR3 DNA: TGTGCCAGCAGCGCCCTAGCGGGGCCTAACAATGAGCAGTTCTTC

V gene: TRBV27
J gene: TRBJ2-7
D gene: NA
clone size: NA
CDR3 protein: CASSLSRQGSSYEQYF
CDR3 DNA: TGTGCCAGCAGTTTATCGCGGCAGGGGAGCTCCTACGAGCAGTACTTC

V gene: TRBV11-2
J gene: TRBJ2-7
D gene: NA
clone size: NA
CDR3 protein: CASSFIYEQYF
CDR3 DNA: TGTGCCAGCAGCTTCATCTACGAGCAGTACTTC

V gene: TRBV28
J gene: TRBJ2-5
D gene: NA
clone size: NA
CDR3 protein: CASSLGYETGQETQYF
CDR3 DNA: TGTGCCAGCAGTTTAGGCTACGAGACAGGACAAGAGACCCAGTACTTC

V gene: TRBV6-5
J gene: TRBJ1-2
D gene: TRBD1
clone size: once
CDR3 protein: CACWTGGLYGYTF
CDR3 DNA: TGTGCCTGCTGGACAGGTGGGCTCTATGGCTACACCTTC

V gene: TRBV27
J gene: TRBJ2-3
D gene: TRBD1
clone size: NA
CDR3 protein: CASSLSTGVADTQYF
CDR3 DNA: TGTGCCAGCAGTTTATCAACAGGGGTAGCGGATACGCAGTATTTT

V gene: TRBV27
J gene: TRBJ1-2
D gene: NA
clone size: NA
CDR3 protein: CASSLGGNYGYTF
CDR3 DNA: TGTGCCAGCAGTTTAGGAGGGAACTATGGCTACACCTTC

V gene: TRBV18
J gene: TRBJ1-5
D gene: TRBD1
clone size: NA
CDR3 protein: CASSTGGNQPQHF
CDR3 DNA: TGTGCCAGCTCAACAGGGGGCAATCAGCCCCAGCATTTT

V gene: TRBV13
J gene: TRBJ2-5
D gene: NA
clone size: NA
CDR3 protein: CASSQVIKETQYF
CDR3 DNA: TGTGCCAGCAGCCAAGTTATCAAAGAGACCCAGTACTTC

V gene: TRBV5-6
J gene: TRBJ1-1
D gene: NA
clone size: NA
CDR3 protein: CASSWSTEVNRLNTEAFF
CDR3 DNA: TGTGCCAGCAGCTGGTCGACAGAAGTAAACCGCTTGAACACTGAAGCTTTCTTT

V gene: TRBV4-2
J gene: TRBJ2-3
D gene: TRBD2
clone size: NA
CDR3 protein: CASSQDPPGLAGGLDTQYF
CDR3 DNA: TGTGCCAGCAGCCAAGATCCACCGGGACTAGCGGGGGGGCTGGATACGCAGTATTTT

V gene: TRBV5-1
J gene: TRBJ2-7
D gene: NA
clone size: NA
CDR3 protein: CASSKDSLPGRQYF
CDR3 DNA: TGCGCCAGCAGCAAGGACAGCCTCCCTGGGCGGCAGTACTTC

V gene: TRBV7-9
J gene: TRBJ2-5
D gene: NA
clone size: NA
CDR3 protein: CASSTIGETQYF
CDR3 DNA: TGTGCCAGCAGCACAATCGGGGAGACCCAGTACTTC

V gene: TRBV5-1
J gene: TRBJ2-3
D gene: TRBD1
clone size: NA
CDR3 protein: CASSNGQGASSTDTQYF
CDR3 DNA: TGCGCCAGCAGCAACGGACAGGGAGCTTCTAGCACAGATACGCAGTATTTT

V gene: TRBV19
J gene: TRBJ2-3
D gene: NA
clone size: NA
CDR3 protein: CASSIGTADTQYF
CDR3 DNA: TGTGCCAGTAGTATAGGGACTGCTGATACGCAGTATTTT

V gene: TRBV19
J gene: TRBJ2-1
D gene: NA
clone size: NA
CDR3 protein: CASTEEHNEQFF
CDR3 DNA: TGTGCCAGTACGGAGGAGCACAATGAGCAGTTCTTC

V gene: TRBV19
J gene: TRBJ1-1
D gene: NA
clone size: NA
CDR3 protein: CASSIDPFKWGLNTEAFF
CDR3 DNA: TGTGCCAGTAGTATAGATCCTTTCAAGTGGGGTCTGAACACTGAAGCTTTCTTT

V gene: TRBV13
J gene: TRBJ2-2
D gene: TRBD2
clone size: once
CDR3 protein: CASSLGLAISSGELFF
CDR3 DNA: TGTGCCAGCAGCTTAGGACTAGCGATTAGTAGCGGGGAGCTGTTTTTT

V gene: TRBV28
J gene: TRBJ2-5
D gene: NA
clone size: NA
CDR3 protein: CASRRTPPETQYF
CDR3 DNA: TGTGCCAGCAGAAGGACCCCTCCAGAGACCCAGTACTTC

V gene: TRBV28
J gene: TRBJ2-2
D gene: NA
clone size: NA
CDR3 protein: CASSLTPDSRYDDGELFF
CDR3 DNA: TGTGCCAGCAGCCTCACCCCCGACAGTAGATACGATGACGGGGAGCTGTTTTTT

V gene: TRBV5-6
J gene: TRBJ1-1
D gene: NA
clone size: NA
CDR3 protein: CASSLDLMNTEAFF
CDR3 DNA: TGTGCCAGCAGCCTGGACTTAATGAACACTGAAGCTTTCTTT

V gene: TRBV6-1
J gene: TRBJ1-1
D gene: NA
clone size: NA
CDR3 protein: CASSVTPFGTEAFF
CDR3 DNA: TGTGCCAGCAGTGTGACACCATTTGGCACTGAAGCTTTCTTT

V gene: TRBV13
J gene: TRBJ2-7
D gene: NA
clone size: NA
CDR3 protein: CASSRGRTGFYEQYF
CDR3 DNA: TGTGCCAGCAGCCGAGGGAGGACGGGGTTCTACGAGCAGTACTTC

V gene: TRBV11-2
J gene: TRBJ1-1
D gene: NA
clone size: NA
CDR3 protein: CASSLTGVAAFF
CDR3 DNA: TGTGCCAGCAGTTTAACAGGAGTCGCTGCTTTCTTT

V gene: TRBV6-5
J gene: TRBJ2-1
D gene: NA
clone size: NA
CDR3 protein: CATRAGPEQFF
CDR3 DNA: TGTGCCACCAGAGCAGGGCCCGAACAGTTCTTC

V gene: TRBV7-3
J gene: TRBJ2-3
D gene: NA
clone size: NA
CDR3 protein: CASSLTSLGDTQYF
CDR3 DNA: TGTGCCAGCAGCCTTACATCTTTGGGCGATACGCAGTATTTT

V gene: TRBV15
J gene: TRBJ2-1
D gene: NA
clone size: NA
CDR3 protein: CATSRVLARITYNEQFF
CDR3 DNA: TGTGCCACCAGCAGGGTTCTGGCCCGGATAACCTACAATGAGCAGTTCTTC

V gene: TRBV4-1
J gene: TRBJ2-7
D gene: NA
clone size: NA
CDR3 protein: CASSHARGFEQYF
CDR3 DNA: TGCGCCAGCAGCCACGCTCGAGGTTTCGAGCAGTACTTC

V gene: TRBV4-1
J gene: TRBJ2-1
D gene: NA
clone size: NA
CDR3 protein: CASSPDRSTYNEQFF
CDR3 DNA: TGCGCCAGCAGCCCCGACAGATCCACCTACAATGAGCAGTTCTTC

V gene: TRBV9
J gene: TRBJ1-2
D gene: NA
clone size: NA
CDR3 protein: CASSVAGSGGKGYTF
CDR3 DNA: TGTGCCAGCAGCGTAGCTGGTAGTGGGGGTAAGGGCTACACCTTC

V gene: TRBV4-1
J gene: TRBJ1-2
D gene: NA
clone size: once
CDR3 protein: CASSQTGNYGYTF
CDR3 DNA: TGCGCCAGCAGCCAAACAGGGAACTATGGCTACACCTTC

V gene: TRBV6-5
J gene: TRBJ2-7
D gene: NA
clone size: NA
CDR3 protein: CASSYSQDKGGEQYF
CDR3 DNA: TGTGCCAGCAGTTACTCCCAGGACAAGGGTGGCGAGCAGTACTTC

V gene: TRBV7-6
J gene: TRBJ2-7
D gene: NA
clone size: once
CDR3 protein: CASSLEALKGYEQYF
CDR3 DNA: TGTGCCAGCAGCTTAGAGGCGTTGAAGGGTTACGAGCAGTACTTC

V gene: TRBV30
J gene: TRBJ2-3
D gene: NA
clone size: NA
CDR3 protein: CAWGGTSTDTQYF
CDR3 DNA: TGTGCCTGGGGGGGGACTAGCACAGATACGCAGTATTTT

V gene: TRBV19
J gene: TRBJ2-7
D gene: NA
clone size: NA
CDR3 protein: CATSSAGGLYEQYF
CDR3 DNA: TGTGCCACATCGTCTGCGGGCGGACTGTACGAGCAGTACTTC

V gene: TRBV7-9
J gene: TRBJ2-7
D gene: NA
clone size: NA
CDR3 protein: CAIQASGYEQYF
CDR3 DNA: TGTGCCATTCAGGCCAGCGGGTACGAGCAGTACTTC

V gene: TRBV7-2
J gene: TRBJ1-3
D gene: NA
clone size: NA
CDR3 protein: CASSLAGTGNTIYF
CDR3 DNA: TGTGCCAGCAGCTTAGCCGGGACTGGAAACACCATATATTTT

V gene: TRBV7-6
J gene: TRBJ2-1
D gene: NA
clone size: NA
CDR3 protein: CASSHTGAAYNEQFF
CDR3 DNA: TGTGCCAGCAGTCATACCGGGGCCGCCTACAATGAGCAGTTCTTC

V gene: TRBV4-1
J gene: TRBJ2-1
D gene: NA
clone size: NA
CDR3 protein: CASSQAQSLYNEQFF
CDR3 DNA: TGCGCCAGCAGCCAAGCCCAATCCCTCTACAATGAGCAGTTCTTC

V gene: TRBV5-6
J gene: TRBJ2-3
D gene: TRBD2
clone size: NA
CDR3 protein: CASSLAESDTQYF
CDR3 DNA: TGTGCCAGCAGCCTAGCGGAGTCGGATACGCAGTATTTT

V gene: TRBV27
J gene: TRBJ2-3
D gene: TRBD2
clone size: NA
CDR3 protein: CASTGLAASDTQYF
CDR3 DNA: TGTGCCAGCACCGGACTAGCGGCGAGTGATACGCAGTATTTT

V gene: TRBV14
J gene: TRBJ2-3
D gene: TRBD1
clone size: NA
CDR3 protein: CASSLGQGTDTQYF
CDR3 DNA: TGTGCCAGCAGCCTGGGACAGGGGACAGATACGCAGTATTTT

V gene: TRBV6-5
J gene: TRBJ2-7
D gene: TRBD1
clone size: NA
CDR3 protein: CASSYSGQSTSYEQYF
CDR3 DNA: TGTGCCAGCAGTTACTCGGGACAGTCAACGTCCTACGAGCAGTACTTC

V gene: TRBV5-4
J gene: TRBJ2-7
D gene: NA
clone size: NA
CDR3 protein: CASSPGRNPLYEQYF
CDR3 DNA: TGTGCCAGCAGCCCCGGTCGGAACCCCCTCTACGAGCAGTACTTC

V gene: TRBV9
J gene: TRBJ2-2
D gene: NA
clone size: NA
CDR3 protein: CASSVGWSGELFF
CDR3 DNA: TGTGCCAGCAGCGTAGGTTGGTCCGGGGAGCTGTTTTTT

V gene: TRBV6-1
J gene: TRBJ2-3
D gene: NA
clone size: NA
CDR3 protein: CASSGLVLTDTQYF
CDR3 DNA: TGTGCCAGCAGTGGGTTGGTACTCACAGATACGCAGTATTTT